The T cell receptor beta chain described here comes from a study of memory CD4+ T cells and cytomegalovirus serostatus (dated by TCRdb to about 2019). The study in broad terms: The 33 healthy Belgian adults in the cohort included 9 who were CMV seropositive and approximately 25 who were CMV seronegative. The study sequenced CD4+ memory TCRbeta repertoires of a Belgian cohort with known cytomegalovirus serostatus to replicate a published TCR-based CMV serostatus classifier.

Here is what the overall study found, with its caveats: Unlike the original study, which covered naive and memory CD4+ and CD8+ populations, the Belgian study sequenced only CD4+CD45RO+ memory cells. On the Belgian cohort, the classifier based on the original framework reached a median bootstrapped AUC of nearly 0.96, with a 95% CI of 0.76-1.00. For predicting CMV serostatus, the median bootstrapped AUC was about 0.94 using the original framework and around 0.91 using a US-trained random forest. Of over 150 previously reported CMV-associated TCRbeta sequences, about 72 appeared in the CD4+ memory repertoires, each in one to five individuals. The results were read as suggesting that the CMV-associated TCR signature is, for the most part, present in the CD4+ memory repertoire.

Regarding this clone: Its antigen remains unidentified. No per-base quality is available; no much larger clone lies one base away.

The CDR3 goes from the cysteine to the phenylalanine over 12 residues. Of all the DNA, just the CDR3 is kept, 36 bases in frame from base 1. The junction carries 13 bases between V and J, which are trimmed by 6 bases and 10 bases respectively. The germline V gene provides CDR1 SGHTA and CDR2 FQGTGA. Genomic DNA was extracted from sorted cells with the Quick-DNA Microprep Kit. Amplification of TCRbeta DNA was done with the immunoSEQ hsTCRbeta kit, following the protocol from the manufacturer. TCRbeta libraries were sequenced on an Illumina MiSeq instrument. Per the original workflow: Removing out-of-frame sequences left roughly 2.4 million distinct TCRbeta sequences, an average of about 73,000 per individual. Each individual was scored by the count of 164 previously reported CMV-associated TCRbeta sequences and the total productive distinct TCRbeta count. A beta-binomial model was reimplemented in Python, and scikit-learn random forests with default parameters were trained on US cohort data. Classifier performance on the Belgian cohort was summarized as median AUC with percentile confidence intervals over 10,000 bootstrap iterations. TCRdb's version of the immuneACCESS table is confined to in-frame rearrangements and falls short of the full clone set. An unresolved V gene accounts for under half of the shortfall where checked; the remainder is of unknown origin. From that table come the V and J calls and clone size; the DNA was used to work out D and trimming. Counted in this sample were around 49,000 clones; 60% to 80% of them appeared once. Approximately 0.7% of the sample comes from the top ten.

Single viable CD3+CD4+CD8-CD45RO+ cells were sorted as memory CD4+ T cells on a FACSAria II. CMV serostatus was determined with a Roche Elecsys assay detecting serum IgG against CMV pp150, pp28, p38 and p52. Following thawing, total CD4+ T cells were enriched through positive selection using CD4 magnetic microbeads. Samples originated from another study that specifically interrogated the CD4+ T cell memory repertoire. Following standard operating procedures, peripheral blood mononuclear cells were isolated and cryopreserved, while serum was kept at -80 degrees C. The staining used CD3-PerCP (BW264/56), CD4-APC (RPA-T4), CD45RO-PE (UCHT1) and CD8-Pacific Orange (3B5) antibodies, and Sytox blue was used to exclude non-viable cells.

This receptor was taken from an adult in good health and CMV-seronegative. The V and J segments used are TRBV7-3 and TRBJ2-4; TRBD1 might be the D gene, on 5 matching bases. The sample was memory CD4+ T cells from blood. In nucleotides, the sequence is TGTGCCAGCAGGGAGACTTCAGGGATTCAGTACTTC. It encodes CASRETSGIQYF. The CDR3, completed at both ends by the reference TRBV7-3 and TRBJ2-4 genes, gives the full variable domain GAGVSQTPSNKVTEKGKYVELRCDPISGHTALYWYRQSLGQGPEFLIYFQGTGAADDSGLPNDRFFAVRPEGSVSTLKIQRTERGDSAVYLCASRETSGIQYFGAGTRLSVL.